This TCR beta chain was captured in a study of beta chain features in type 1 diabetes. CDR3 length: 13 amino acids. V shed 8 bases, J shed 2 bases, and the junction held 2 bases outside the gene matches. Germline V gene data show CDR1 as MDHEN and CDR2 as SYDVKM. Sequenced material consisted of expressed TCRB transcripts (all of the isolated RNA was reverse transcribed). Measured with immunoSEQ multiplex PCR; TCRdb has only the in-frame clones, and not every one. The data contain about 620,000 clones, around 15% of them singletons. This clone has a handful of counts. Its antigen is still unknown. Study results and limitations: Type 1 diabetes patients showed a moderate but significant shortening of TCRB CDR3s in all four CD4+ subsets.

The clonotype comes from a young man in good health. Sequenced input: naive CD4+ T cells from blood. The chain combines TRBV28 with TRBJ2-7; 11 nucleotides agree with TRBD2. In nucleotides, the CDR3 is TGTGCCAGCTTAGCGGGGGGGACCTACGAGCAGTACTTC. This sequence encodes CASLAGGTYEQYF.